This TCR beta chain emerged from a study of response to subunit inactivated influenza vaccine. Broader study findings: Researchers suggested that each seasonal influenza vaccination recruits few new T cells.

On this clonotype: As yet, its antigen is unknown.

Trimming took off 0 bases at V and 2 bases at J, with 25 bases between the two ends. The CDR3 runs 20 residues. The germline V gene encodes CDR1 SGHTA and CDR2 FQGNSA. TCRdb used MiXCR to reprocess the RT-PCR reads, holding one entry per CDR3 protein. This sample has 540,000 or so distinct CDR3 sequences, with about an eighth found just once. The clonotype was recovered from a man in his fifties or sixties who received an inactivated influenza vaccine. The sample here was PBMCs from blood, taken 40 to 50 days after vaccination. The V and J genes are TRBV7-2 and TRBJ2-5; perhaps TRBD1 as D (5 bases). Here the CDR3 reads CASSLASGQGLLGPQETQYF. The CDR3, as DNA: TGTGCCAGCAGCTTAGCCTCTGGCCAGGGCCTGTTGGGCCCACAAGAGACCCAGTACTTC.